These T cell receptor beta chains were read from a single sample in a study of CD8 T cells in ankylosing spondylitis. TCRdb reprocessed the 5' RACE reads via MiXCR and lists one record per CDR3 protein. The data hold 350,000 to 550,000 distinct CDR3 sequences, with roughly 26% observed a single time. Sequenced material: blood, either unsorted or a sorted T cell fraction (not recorded which). The receptors shown here come from a male donor with ankylosing spondylitis. Both conserved end residues are part of each CDR3. D genes are given only for firm matches. The listing skips clone size in some rows; elsewhere it reads once, few, many or a size class.

d_gene,j_gene,v_gene,abundance,CDR3nt,CDR3aa
NA,TRBJ1-4,TRBV30,once,TGTGCCTTGGAGGGGCAGGGGTATGAAAAACTGTTTTTT,CALEGQGYEKLFF
NA,TRBJ1-6,TRBV5-4,few,TGTGCCAGCAGCTTCGGGACTGCGAGCTCCTATAATTCACCCCTCCACTTT,CASSFGTASSYNSPLHF
TRBD1,TRBJ2-5,TRBV10-3,few,TGTGCCATCAGTGATTCGGGGACAGGGGACCAAGAGACCCAGTACTTC,CAISDSGTGDQETQYF
NA,TRBJ1-4,TRBV25-1,NA,TGTGCCAGCAGTGACGAGGGGGCAACTAATGAAAAACTGTTTTTT,CASSDEGATNEKLFF
TRBD2,TRBJ2-1,TRBV10-3,NA,TGTGCCATCAGTGAGTCGCCGGGAGGAAGCTACAATGAGCAGTTCTTC,CAISESPGGSYNEQFF
NA,TRBJ1-5,TRBV19,few,TGTGCCAGCGGGGGGAATCAGCCCCAGCATTTT,CASGGNQPQHF
NA,TRBJ1-2,TRBV12-3/TRBV12-4,NA,TGTGCCAGCAGTTTCGACAGGTCCGGCGGCTACACCTTC,CASSFDRSGGYTF
TRBD2,TRBJ2-1,TRBV7-2,NA,TGTGCCAGCAGCTTATGGGGGGCTAGCGGGACCTACAATGAGCAGTTCTTC,CASSLWGASGTYNEQFF
TRBD2,TRBJ2-1,TRBV28,NA,TGTGCCAGCGCCTCTCCTAGCGGCTACAATGAGCAGTTCTTC,CASASPSGYNEQFF
NA,TRBJ2-5,TRBV7-6,NA,TGTGCCAGCAGCGGACTCAAGACCCAGTACTTC,CASSGLKTQYF
NA,TRBJ2-7,TRBV20-1,few,TGCAGTGCTAGAGTGACTGCGCAGTACTTC,CSARVTAQYF
TRBD2,TRBJ2-2,TRBV5-1,NA,TGCGCCAGCAGCTCGTTGACTAGCGGGAGGTTAACTTACACCGGGGAGCTGTTTTTT,CASSSLTSGRLTYTGELFF
NA,TRBJ1-3,TRBV5-5,NA,TGTGCCAGCAGCTTGAGGGTATCTGGAAACACCATATATTTT,CASSLRVSGNTIYF
NA,TRBJ2-1,TRBV11-2,few,TGTGCCAGCAGCTTAGCTAGCGCCTACAATGAGCAGTTCTTC,CASSLASAYNEQFF
TRBD1,TRBJ1-2,TRBV20-1,NA,TGCAGTGCTAGGCCCGGGACAGGCCCATATACGGGAGGCTACACCTTC,CSARPGTGPYTGGYTF
TRBD2,TRBJ2-7,TRBV10-3,many,TGTGCCATCCAGACTAGCGGTTCCTACGAGCAGTACTTC,CAIQTSGSYEQYF
NA,TRBJ2-7,TRBV11-2,NA,TGTGCCAGCAGCTTCCCCGGCGGATACGAGCAGTACTTC,CASSFPGGYEQYF
NA,TRBJ1-3,TRBV27,NA,TGTGCCAGCACCTCCATCCCTTACTCTGGAAACACCATATATTTT,CASTSIPYSGNTIYF
TRBD1,TRBJ1-2,TRBV6-1,few,TGTGCCAGCAGTGAAGCTTTTTCGGGACAGGGGAACTATGGCTACACCTTC,CASSEAFSGQGNYGYTF
NA,TRBJ1-3,TRBV7-6,few,TGTGCCAGCAGCTCGGGACTCAGAAACACCATATATTTT,CASSSGLRNTIYF
TRBD1,TRBJ1-2,TRBV5-1,NA,TGCGCCAGCAGCTTGGGGACAGGGTCCAGAGGCTACACCTTC,CASSLGTGSRGYTF
NA,TRBJ2-3,TRBV3-1,NA,TGTGCCAGCAGCACTCGGGACTTCACAGATACGCAGTATTTT,CASSTRDFTDTQYF
NA,TRBJ1-6,TRBV29-1,NA,TGCAGCGTTGGCACGTCCAGCGGCCTCCACTTT,CSVGTSSGLHF
TRBD2,TRBJ2-1,TRBV12-3/TRBV12-4,NA,TGTGCCAGCAGGCCAGGACTAGCGGGATACAATGAGCAGTTCTTC,CASRPGLAGYNEQFF
NA,TRBJ1-4,TRBV12-3/TRBV12-4,NA,TGTGCCAGCAGCCCTGGGCGAGATTATGAAAAACTGTTTTTT,CASSPGRDYEKLFF
NA,TRBJ1-6,TRBV12-3/TRBV12-4,NA,TGTGCCAGCAGTCCCCGTGGCAGGGTAAATTCACCCCTCCACTTT,CASSPRGRVNSPLHF
NA,TRBJ2-7,TRBV3-1,NA,TGTGCCAGCCACTCACAGGGATCCTACGAGCAGTACTTC,CASHSQGSYEQYF
NA,TRBJ2-3,TRBV11-2,NA,TGTGCCAGCAGCCTCGAGGTAGCCGTTAGCACAGATACGCAGTATTTT,CASSLEVAVSTDTQYF
NA,TRBJ2-1,TRBV24-1,few,TGTGCCACCAGTGACCAAAGAGGAGCCGGCAATGAGCAGTTCTTC,CATSDQRGAGNEQFF
NA,TRBJ2-2,TRBV13,NA,TGTGCCAGCAGCAAAGCAGGGGACATCACCGGGGAGCTGTTTTTT,CASSKAGDITGELFF
TRBD2,TRBJ2-1,TRBV19,few,TGTGCCAGTAGACTCCGGCTAGCGGACAATGAGCAGTTCTTC,CASRLRLADNEQFF
NA,TRBJ1-1,TRBV10-3,NA,TGTGCCACCGGTCCGAGCATGAACACTGAAGCTTTCTTT,CATGPSMNTEAFF
NA,TRBJ1-1,TRBV6-1,many,TGTGCCAGCAGTGAAGATCCGGGGGACACTGAAGCTTTCTTT,CASSEDPGDTEAFF
NA,TRBJ1-1,TRBV12-3/TRBV12-4,NA,TGTGCCAGCAGTCGGGACTCCCTGGGGGCTTTCTTT,CASSRDSLGAFF
NA,TRBJ1-4,TRBV5-1,many,TGCGCCAGCAGCAAACAGGGTTTTAATGAAAAACTGTTTTTT,CASSKQGFNEKLFF
TRBD1,TRBJ2-3,TRBV27,NA,TGTGCCAGCAGTTTGACAGGGAATGCAGATACGCAGTATTTT,CASSLTGNADTQYF
TRBD1,TRBJ1-5,TRBV20-1,once,TGCAGTGCTAACGCCGGGACAGGGGGCCGTAATAGCAATCAGCCCCAGCATTTT,CSANAGTGGRNSNQPQHF
NA,TRBJ1-6,TRBV25-1,NA,TGTGCCAGCAGTGAATGGGGCAGCCTTTCCCTCCACTTT,CASSEWGSLSLHF
NA,TRBJ1-2,TRBV2,few,TGTGCCAGCAAATCGACGGCGAACTATGGCTACACCTTC,CASKSTANYGYTF
NA,TRBJ2-1,TRBV7-2,NA,TGTGCCAGCAGCTTAGCGCTAGTGGGGTCCTACAATGAGCAGTTCTTC,CASSLALVGSYNEQFF